These 23 T cell receptor beta chains came from one sample sequenced in a study of blood T cell repertoires in COVID-19. TCRdb's table, derived via immunoSEQ multiplex PCR, lists solely in-frame clones and lacks some. The data hold more than 75,000 clones, with 84% observed a single time. Sequencing input: peripheral blood. These receptors were collected from a man aged 55 to 70 with acute or convalescent COVID-19.

The chain is built from TRBV15 and TRBJ1-1; TRBD1 is a possible D gene (5 bases). CDR1 is LNHNV and CDR2 is YYDKDF in the germline V gene (reference sequence). The CDR3 has 16 amino acids. Trimming took off 0 bases at V and 2 bases at J, with 13 bases between the two ends. DNA of the CDR3: TGTGCCACCAGCAGAGATGGGGCCAACATTAACACTGAAGCTTTCTTT. It specifies CATSRDGANINTEAFF. Drawing the rest from reference TRBV15 and TRBJ1-1, the complete variable domain is DAMVIQNPRYQVTQFGKPVTLSCSQTLNHNVMYWYQQKSSQAPKLLFHYYDKDFNNEADTPDNFQSRRPNTSFCFLDIRSPGLGDTAMYLCATSRDGANINTEAFFGQGTRLTVV.

The gene calls are TRBV7-3 and TRBJ1-2; 7 bases are shared with TRBD1. Trimming took 5 bases from V and 6 from J; bases not matched to a gene: 6. The CDR3 totals 13 residues. Looked up from germline, CDR1 is SGHTA and CDR2 is FQGTGA. The CDR3 DNA reads TGTGCCAGCAGCCTTCAGGGGGTCGATGGCTACACCTTC. Amino acids: CASSLQGVDGYTF.

The chain recombines TRBV28 with TRBJ2-2, with D possibly being TRBD1 (6 bases). Germline V gene sequence: CDR1 MDHEN, CDR2 SYDVKM. This CDR3 is 14 amino acids long. Trimming removed 6 bases at V and 4 bases at J, with 12 bases between. CDR3 protein: CASSRQASTGELFF. As DNA, the CDR3 is TGTGCCAGCAGCCGACAGGCGAGCACCGGGGAGCTGTTTTTT.

This rearrangement joins TRBV5-6 to TRBJ1-6, with TRBD1 matching over 7 bases. The CDR3 is made up of 14 amino acids. V was pared by 0 bases and J by 7 bases, with 1 base of the junction left unmatched. Germline V CDR1 and CDR2: SGHDT, YYEEEE. For the CDR3, the DNA is TGTGCCAGCAGCTTGGACAGGGGAAATTCACCCCTCCACTTT. Translated, it gives CASSLDRGNSPLHF.

The chain joins TRBV9 to TRBJ2-1, with a weak D call TRBD2 (6 bases). The CDR3 sequence is 13 residues long. In germline, CDR1 is SGDLS, CDR2 YYNGEE. With 0 bases removed from V and 9 bases from J, the gap between germline ends came to 10 bases. The CDR3 nucleotides read TGTGCCAGCAGCGTAGGACTAGTAGCTGAGCAGTTCTTC. Protein: CASSVGLVAEQFF.

The chain is built from TRBV2 and TRBJ1-1; no clear D. The ends were cut back, 6 bases at V and 4 bases at J, with 12 bases in the middle. Per the germline V gene, CDR1 is SNHLY and CDR2 is FYNNEI. The CDR3 is 13 amino acids. CDR3 region: CASRPLRATEAFF. CDR3 DNA sequence: TGTGCCAGCAGGCCACTGAGGGCCACTGAAGCTTTCTTT.

The genes are TRBV10-1 and TRBJ2-7; possibly TRBD2 for D (7 bases). Deletions cut 11 bases from V and 1 base from J, with 15 bases between. The CDR3 runs to 13 residues. Germline V gives CDR1 WNHNN, CDR2 SYGVQD (reference sequence). The CDR3 region has the DNA TGCGCCGCCACGGGGGGCGATTCCTACGAGCAGTACTTC. Residues: CAATGGDSYEQYF.

This clone has only one observation. V and J are TRBV30 and TRBJ2-7; TRBD2 matches at 8 bases. The CDR3 length is 14 residues. CDR1 and CDR2 (germline): GTSNPN, SVGIG (reference sequence). V shed 2 bases, J shed 7 bases, and the junction held 10 bases outside the gene matches. CDR3 coding DNA: TGTGCCTGGAGTCCCCGACGGGAGGGCAAGGAGCAGTACTTC. Its protein product is CAWSPRREGKEQYF.

The table lists this clone with a count of one. The chain has TRBV7-8 and TRBJ2-5; 14 nucleotides match TRBD2. The CDR3 length is 16 residues. The V segment lost 5 bases and the J segment 5 bases; nucleotides outside the gene matches: 7. Germline CDR1 reads SGHVS; CDR2 reads FQNEAQ. The CDR3 region has the DNA TGTGCCAGCAGCCCCGGACTAGCGGGGGGTGGGGAGACCCAGTACTTC. Translation: CASSPGLAGGGETQYF. The full variable domain, in which reference TRBV7-8 and TRBJ2-5 provide the parts outside the CDR3, is GAGVSQSPRYKVAKRGQDVALRCDPISGHVSLFWYQQALGQGPEFLTYFQNEAQLDKSGLPSDRFFAERPEGSVSTLKIQRTQQEDSAVYLCASSPGLAGGGETQYFGPGTRLLVL.

The gene calls are TRBV7-9 and TRBJ1-3; 11 bases match TRBD1. In germline, CDR1 is SEHNR, CDR2 FQNEAQ (reference sequence). Trimming cost V 3 bases and J 5 bases; bases outside gene matches: 12. The CDR3 totals 18 residues. CDR3 sequence reads: CASSFPTEGTGGRNTIYF. The CDR3 DNA follows: TGTGCCAGCAGCTTTCCGACGGAAGGGACAGGGGGAAGAAACACCATATATTTT.

The V gene is TRBV7-9, the J gene TRBJ1-2, with D possibly being TRBD1 (5 bases). V shed 4 bases and J shed 4 bases, with 10 bases lying between them. The CDR3 consists of 13 residues. CDR1 is SEHNR, CDR2 FQNEAQ, per germline (reference sequence). CDR3 sequence: CASSSGGFYGYTF. The CDR3 nucleotides read TGTGCCAGCAGCTCCGGGGGTTTCTATGGCTACACCTTC.

The chain has TRBV28 and TRBJ1-1; D not certain. The germline V gene has CDR1 MDHEN and CDR2 SYDVKM. The CDR3 runs to 11 residues. V was trimmed by 3 bases and J by 5 bases, leaving 4 bases between them. The CDR3, as DNA: TGTGCCAGCAGTTTTGAGACTGAAGCTTTCTTT. This translates into CASSFETEAFF.

The chain uses TRBV5-1 and TRBJ1-1, with 10 bases matching TRBD1. The CDR3 covers 14 residues. CDR1 SGHRS and CDR2 YFSETQ come from the germline V gene. V trimming: 4 bases; J trimming: 2 bases; junction bases outside the gene matches: 2. The CDR3 DNA follows: TGCGCCAGCAGCCGGGACAGGGGAAACACTGAAGCTTTCTTT. Amino acids: CASSRDRGNTEAFF.

The rearrangement uses TRBV4-3 and TRBJ1-1, with a tentative D call TRBD1 (5 bases). Germline CDR1 LGHNA, CDR2 YSLEER. Trimming took 0 bases from V and 2 from J, leaving 10 bases between them. The CDR3 totals 15 residues. CDR3 in DNA: TGCGCCAGCAGCCAAGAAGGACACGAAAACACTGAAGCTTTCTTT. It encodes CASSQEGHENTEAFF.

The chain combines TRBV3-1 (or the pseudogene TRBV3-2) with TRBJ1-1; D remains ambiguous. CDR1 is LGHDT and CDR2 is YNNKEL in the germline V gene (reference sequence). Between the trimmed V and J ends, which lost 0 bases and 0 bases, there was a span of 14 bases. There are 17 residues in the CDR3. Here the CDR3 reads CASSQERREGMNTEAFF. The CDR3 coding sequence is TGTGCCAGCAGCCAAGAAAGGAGGGAAGGGATGAACACTGAAGCTTTCTTT.

The rearrangement joins TRBV7-6 to TRBJ1-1; D is perhaps TRBD1 (6 bases). The CDR3 is 13 amino acids. Germline lookup yields CDR1 SGHVS and CDR2 FNYEAQ. The V gene lost 3 bases and the J gene lost 2 bases, with 7 bases spanning the gap. This CDR3 reads CASSFRGNTEAFF. The CDR3, as DNA: TGTGCCAGCAGCTTCAGGGGCAACACTGAAGCTTTCTTT.

The chain is built from TRBV6-2 or TRBV6-3 and TRBJ1-2; D call uncertain. Trimming removed 2 bases from V and 8 bases from J, with 15 bases in between. Per germline, CDR1 MNHEY and CDR2 SVGEGT. This CDR3 contains 14 residues. In nucleotides, the CDR3 is TGTGCCAGCAGTTACCCCAGCCTCCCGGGGGGCTACACCTTC. Translating gives CASSYPSLPGGYTF.

This chain uses TRBV7-9 with TRBJ1-4; D is possibly TRBD1 (5 bases). The V gene's germline CDR1 is SEHNR and CDR2 FQNEAQ (reference sequence). Trimming left V 2 bases short and J 2 bases short, with 12 bases between. This CDR3 has 16 amino acids. For the CDR3, the DNA is TGTGCCAGCAGCTTAATCGTGACAGATACTAATGAAAAACTGTTTTTT. Its translation is CASSLIVTDTNEKLFF. The full variable domain, rest sourced from reference TRBV7-9 and TRBJ1-4, is DTGVSQNPRHKITKRGQNVTFRCDPISEHNRLYWYRQTLGQGPEFLTYFQNEAQLEKSRLLSDRFSAERPKGSFSTLEIQRTEQGDSAMYLCASSLIVTDTNEKLFFGSGTQLSVL.

V and J are TRBV30 and TRBJ2-6, with 9 positions matching TRBD1. This CDR3 contains 14 residues. Trimming cost V 8 bases and J 0 bases; bases outside gene matches: 2. Germline V gene lookup returns CDR1 GTSNPN and CDR2 SVGIG (reference sequence). The CDR3 loop reads CARTGASGANVLTF. The CDR3 nucleotides read TGTGCCCGGACAGGGGCCTCTGGGGCCAACGTCCTGACTTTC.

The chain has TRBV6-4 and TRBJ1-1; unclear D gene. The CDR3 totals 13 residues. V gave up 4 bases and J gave up 1 base, with 7 bases separating them. Germline V gene lookup returns CDR1 MRHNA and CDR2 SNTAGT. The CDR3 DNA follows: TGTGCCAGCAGTGTGGAGGAGAACACTGAAGCTTTCTTT. Protein: CASSVEENTEAFF.

This chain connects TRBV27 to TRBJ1-1, with 7 bases lining up with TRBD1. Germline trimming cut 2 bases from V and 6 bases from J; bases unmatched to any gene: 12. CDR1 is MNHEY, CDR2 SMNVEV, per germline (reference sequence). CDR3 length: 16 amino acids. In DNA, the CDR3 is TGTGCCAGCAGTTTACTGCCCGGGACAGATCAGCCTGAAGCTTTCTTT. Amino acids: CASSLLPGTDQPEAFF.

The chain joins TRBV6-5 to TRBJ2-2, with TRBD2 matching over 12 bases. V lost 2 bases, J lost 5 bases, and 3 bases stayed unmatched. The CDR3 spans 16 residues. Germline V gives CDR1 MNHEY, CDR2 SVGAGI. This CDR3 reads CASSYRLAGATGELFF. The DNA for the CDR3 is TGTGCCAGCAGTTACCGACTAGCGGGGGCGACCGGGGAGCTGTTTTTT.

This clone was seen only a few times. The rearrangement uses TRBV7-9 and TRBJ2-3, with D unclear. This CDR3 spans 15 amino acids. The germline CDR1 and CDR2 sequences are SEHNR and FQNEAQ (reference sequence). V lost 5 bases and J 0 bases, leaving 12 bases between the germline ends. The CDR3 DNA is TGTGCCAGCAGCCTCCGTAGCCCTAGCACAGATACGCAGTATTTT. Translated, it gives CASSLRSPSTDTQYF. Complete variable domain (other parts from reference TRBV7-9 and TRBJ2-3): DTGVSQNPRHKITKRGQNVTFRCDPISEHNRLYWYRQTLGQGPEFLTYFQNEAQLEKSRLLSDRFSAERPKGSFSTLEIQRTEQGDSAMYLCASSLRSPSTDTQYFGPGTRLTVL.